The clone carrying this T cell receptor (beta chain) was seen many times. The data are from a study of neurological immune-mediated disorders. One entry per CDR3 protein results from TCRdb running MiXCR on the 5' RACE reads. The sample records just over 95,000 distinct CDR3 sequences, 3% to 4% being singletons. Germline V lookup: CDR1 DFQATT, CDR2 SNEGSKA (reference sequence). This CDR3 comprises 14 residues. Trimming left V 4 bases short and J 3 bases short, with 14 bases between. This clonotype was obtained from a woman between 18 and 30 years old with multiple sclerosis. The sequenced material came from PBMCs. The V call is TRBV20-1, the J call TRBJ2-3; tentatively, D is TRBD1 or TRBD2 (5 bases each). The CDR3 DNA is TGCAGTGCTATCGGGGCCTCGAGGACAGATACGCAGTATTTT. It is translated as CSAIGASRTDTQYF.